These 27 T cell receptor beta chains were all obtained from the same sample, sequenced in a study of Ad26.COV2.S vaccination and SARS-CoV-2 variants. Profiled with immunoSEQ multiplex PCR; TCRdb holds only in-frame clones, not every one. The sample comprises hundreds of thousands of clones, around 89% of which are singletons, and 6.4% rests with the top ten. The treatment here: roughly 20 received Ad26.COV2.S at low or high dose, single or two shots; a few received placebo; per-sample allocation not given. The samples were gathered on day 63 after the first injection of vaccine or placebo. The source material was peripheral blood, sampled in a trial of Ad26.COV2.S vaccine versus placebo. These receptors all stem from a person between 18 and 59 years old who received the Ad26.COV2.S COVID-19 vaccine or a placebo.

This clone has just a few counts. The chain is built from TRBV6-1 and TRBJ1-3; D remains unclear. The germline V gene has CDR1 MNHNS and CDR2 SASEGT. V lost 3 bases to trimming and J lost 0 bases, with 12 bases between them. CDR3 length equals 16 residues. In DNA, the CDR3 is TGTGCCAGCAGTGACCCAACCCGCGACTCTGGAAACACCATATATTTT. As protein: CASSDPTRDSGNTIYF.

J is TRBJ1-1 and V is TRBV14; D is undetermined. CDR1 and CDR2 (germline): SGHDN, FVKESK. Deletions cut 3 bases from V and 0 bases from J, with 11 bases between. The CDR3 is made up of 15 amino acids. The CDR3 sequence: CASSQIRAMNTEAFF. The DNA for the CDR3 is TGTGCCAGCAGCCAGATACGGGCGATGAACACTGAAGCTTTCTTT.

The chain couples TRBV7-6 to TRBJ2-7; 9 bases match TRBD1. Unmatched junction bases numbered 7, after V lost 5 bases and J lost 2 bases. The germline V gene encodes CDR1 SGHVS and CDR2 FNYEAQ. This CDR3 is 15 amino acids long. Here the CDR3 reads CASSRLGQGPYEQYF. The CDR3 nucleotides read TGTGCCAGCAGCCGCCTGGGACAGGGACCCTACGAGCAGTACTTC. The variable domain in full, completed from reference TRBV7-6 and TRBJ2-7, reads GAGVSQSPRYKVTKRGQDVALRCDPISGHVSLYWYRQALGQGPEFLTYFNYEAQQDKSGLPNDRFSAERPEGSISTLTIQRTEQRDSAMYRCASSRLGQGPYEQYFGPGTRLTVT.

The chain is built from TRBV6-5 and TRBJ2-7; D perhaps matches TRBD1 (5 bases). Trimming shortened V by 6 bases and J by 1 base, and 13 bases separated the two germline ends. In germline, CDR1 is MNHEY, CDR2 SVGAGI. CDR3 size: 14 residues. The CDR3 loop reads CASRTTGVSYEQYF. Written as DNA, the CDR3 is TGTGCCAGCAGAACAACAGGAGTTTCCTACGAGCAGTACTTC.

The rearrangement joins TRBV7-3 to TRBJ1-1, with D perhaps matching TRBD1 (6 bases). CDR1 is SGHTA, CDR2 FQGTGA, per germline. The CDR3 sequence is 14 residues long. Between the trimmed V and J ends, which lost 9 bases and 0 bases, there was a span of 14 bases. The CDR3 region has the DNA TGTGCCAGTGCGTCCGGGACACTGAACACTGAAGCTTTCTTT. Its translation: CASASGTLNTEAFF.

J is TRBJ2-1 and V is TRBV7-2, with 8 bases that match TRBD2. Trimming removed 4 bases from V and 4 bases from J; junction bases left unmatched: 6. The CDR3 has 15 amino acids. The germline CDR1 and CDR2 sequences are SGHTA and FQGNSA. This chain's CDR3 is CASSSVAGFYNEQFF. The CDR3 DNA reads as TGTGCCAGCAGCTCCGTAGCGGGGTTTTACAATGAGCAGTTCTTC.

The CDR3 spells CASSKYPEDNLNYEQYF. The CDR3 DNA sequence: TGTGCCAGCAGCAAATACCCTGAGGATAACCTCAACTACGAGCAGTACTTC. This chain joins TRBV21-1 and TRBJ2-7; the table's TRBD2 call for D was not verified on the DNA. TRBV21-1 is a pseudogene segment. The CDR3 length is 17 residues.

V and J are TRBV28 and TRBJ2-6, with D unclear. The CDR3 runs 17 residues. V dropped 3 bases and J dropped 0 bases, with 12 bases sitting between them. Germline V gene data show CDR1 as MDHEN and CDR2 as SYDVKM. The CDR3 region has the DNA TGTGCCAGCAGTTTTGACGAAACGGCCTCTGGGGCCAACGTCCTGACTTTC. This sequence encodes CASSFDETASGANVLTF.

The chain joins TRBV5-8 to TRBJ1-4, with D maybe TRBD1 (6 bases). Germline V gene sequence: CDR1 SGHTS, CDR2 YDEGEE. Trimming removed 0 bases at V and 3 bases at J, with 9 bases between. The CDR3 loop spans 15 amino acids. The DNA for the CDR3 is TGTGCCAGCAGCTTGGAGGGACACGCTAATGAAAAACTGTTTTTT. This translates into CASSLEGHANEKLFF.

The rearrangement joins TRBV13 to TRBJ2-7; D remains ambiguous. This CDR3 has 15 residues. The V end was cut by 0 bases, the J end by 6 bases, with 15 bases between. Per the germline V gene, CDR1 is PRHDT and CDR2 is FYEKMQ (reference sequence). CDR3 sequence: CASSLGGLRASEQYF. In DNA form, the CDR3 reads TGTGCCAGCAGCTTAGGTGGGCTAAGGGCCTCCGAGCAGTACTTC. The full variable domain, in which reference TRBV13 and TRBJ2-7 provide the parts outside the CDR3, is AAGVIQSPRHLIKEKRETATLKCYPIPRHDTVYWYQQGPGQDPQFLISFYEKMQSDKGSIPDRFSAQQFSDYHSELNMSSLELGDSALYFCASSLGGLRASEQYFGPGTRLTVT.

The CDR3 spells CASSVEAVSGNTIYF. CDR3 nucleotides: TGTGCCAGCAGCGTAGAGGCCGTCTCTGGAAACACCATATATTTT. The V call is TRBV9, the J call TRBJ1-3; no reliable D call. The germline V gene has CDR1 SGDLS and CDR2 YYNGEE. The CDR3 is made up of 15 amino acids. V was shortened by 0 bases and J by 0 bases, with 7 bases between the two germline ends.

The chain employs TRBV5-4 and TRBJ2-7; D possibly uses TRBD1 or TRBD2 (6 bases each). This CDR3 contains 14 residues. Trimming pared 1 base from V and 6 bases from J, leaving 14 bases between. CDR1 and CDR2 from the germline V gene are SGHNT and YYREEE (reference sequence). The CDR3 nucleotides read TGTGCCAGCAGCTTGATGGGGGGCCCGCTCGAGCAGTACTTC. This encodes CASSLMGGPLEQYF. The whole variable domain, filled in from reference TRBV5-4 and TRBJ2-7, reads ETGVTQSPTHLIKTRGQQVTLRCSSQSGHNTVSWYQQALGQGPQFIFQYYREEENGRGNFPPRFSGLQFPNYSSELNVNALELDDSALYLCASSLMGGPLEQYFGPGTRLTVT.

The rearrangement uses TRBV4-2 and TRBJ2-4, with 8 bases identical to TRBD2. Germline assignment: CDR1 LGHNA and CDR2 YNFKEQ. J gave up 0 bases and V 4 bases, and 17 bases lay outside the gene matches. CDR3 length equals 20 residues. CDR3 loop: CASSPREGAGVGIAKNIQYF. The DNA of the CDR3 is TGTGCCAGCAGCCCACGTGAGGGAGCGGGAGTGGGGATAGCCAAAAACATTCAGTACTTC.

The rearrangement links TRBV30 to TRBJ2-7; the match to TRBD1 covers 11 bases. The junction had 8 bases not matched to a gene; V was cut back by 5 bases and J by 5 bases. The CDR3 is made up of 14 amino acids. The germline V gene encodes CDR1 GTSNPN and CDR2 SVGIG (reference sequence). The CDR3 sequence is CAWSRTGGADEQYF. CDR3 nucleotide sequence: TGTGCCTGGTCCCGGACAGGGGGCGCGGACGAGCAGTACTTC.

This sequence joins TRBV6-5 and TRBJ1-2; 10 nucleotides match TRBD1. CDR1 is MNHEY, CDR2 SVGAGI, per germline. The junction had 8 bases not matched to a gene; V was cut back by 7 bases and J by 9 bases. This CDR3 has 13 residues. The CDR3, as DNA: TGTGCCAGCAAACTCGGACAGGGGGGAAGCTACACCTTC. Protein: CASKLGQGGSYTF.

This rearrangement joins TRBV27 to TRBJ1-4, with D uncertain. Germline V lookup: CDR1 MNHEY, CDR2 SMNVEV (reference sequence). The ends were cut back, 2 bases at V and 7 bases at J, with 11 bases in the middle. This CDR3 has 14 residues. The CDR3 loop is CASSLRHGAEKLFF. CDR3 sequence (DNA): TGTGCCAGCAGTTTAAGGCACGGTGCTGAAAAACTGTTTTTT.

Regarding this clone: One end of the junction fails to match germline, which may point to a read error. In DNA form, the CDR3 reads TGTGCCAGCAGCACCAACAGGGAGAACGCCGGGGAGCTGTTTTTT. Its protein product is CASSTNRENAGELFF. This rearrangement joins TRBV7-3 to TRBJ2-2; D is perhaps TRBD1 (6 bases). The CDR3 is 15 residues long. Germline V gene data show CDR1 as SGHTA and CDR2 as FQGTGA.

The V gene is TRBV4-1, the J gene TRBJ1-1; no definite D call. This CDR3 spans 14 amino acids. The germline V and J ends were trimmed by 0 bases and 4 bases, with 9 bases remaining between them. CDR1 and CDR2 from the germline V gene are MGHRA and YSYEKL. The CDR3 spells CASSQDGGITEAFF. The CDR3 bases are TGCGCCAGCAGCCAAGACGGAGGGATCACTGAAGCTTTCTTT.

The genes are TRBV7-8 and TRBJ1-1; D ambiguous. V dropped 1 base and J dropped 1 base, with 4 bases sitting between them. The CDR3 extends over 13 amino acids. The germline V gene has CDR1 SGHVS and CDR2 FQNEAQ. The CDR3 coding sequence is TGTGCCAGCAGCTTAGAGCGGAACACTGAAGCTTTCTTT. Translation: CASSLERNTEAFF.

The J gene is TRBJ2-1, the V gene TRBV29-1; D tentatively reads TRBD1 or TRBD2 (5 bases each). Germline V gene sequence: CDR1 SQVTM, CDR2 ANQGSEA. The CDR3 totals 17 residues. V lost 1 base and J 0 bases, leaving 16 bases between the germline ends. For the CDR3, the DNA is TGCAGCGTTGAAGGTCGCGATGGGGGTAGCTCCTACAATGAGCAGTTCTTC. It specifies CSVEGRDGGSSYNEQFF.

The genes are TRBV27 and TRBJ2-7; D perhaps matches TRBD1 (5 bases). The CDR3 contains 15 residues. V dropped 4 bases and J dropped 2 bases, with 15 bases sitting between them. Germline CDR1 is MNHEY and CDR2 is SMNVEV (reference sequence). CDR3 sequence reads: CASSSLQGPTYEQYF. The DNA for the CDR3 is TGTGCCAGCAGTTCCCTCCAGGGCCCTACCTACGAGCAGTACTTC.

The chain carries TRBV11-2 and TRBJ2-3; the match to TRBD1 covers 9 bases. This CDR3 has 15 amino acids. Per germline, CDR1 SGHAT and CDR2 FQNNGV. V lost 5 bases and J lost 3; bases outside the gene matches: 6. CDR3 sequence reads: CASSLRGTGTDTQYF. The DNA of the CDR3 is TGTGCCAGCAGCCTACGGGGGACAGGGACAGATACGCAGTATTTT.

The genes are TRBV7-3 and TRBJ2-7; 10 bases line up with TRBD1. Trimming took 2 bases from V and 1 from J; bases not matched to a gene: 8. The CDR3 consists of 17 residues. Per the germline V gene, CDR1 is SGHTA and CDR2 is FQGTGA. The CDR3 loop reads CASSLATGGAGSYEQYF. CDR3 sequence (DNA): TGTGCCAGCAGCTTAGCGACAGGGGGCGCGGGTTCCTACGAGCAGTACTTC.

The CDR3, as DNA: TGTGCCAGCAGCGTAGGGGCGCTGAACGAGCAGTACTTC. Encoded protein: CASSVGALNEQYF. The J gene is TRBJ2-7, the V gene TRBV9; D gene unclear. The V gene's germline CDR1 is SGDLS and CDR2 YYNGEE. The germline V and J ends were trimmed by 0 bases and 5 bases, with 9 bases remaining between them. This CDR3 is built from 13 residues.

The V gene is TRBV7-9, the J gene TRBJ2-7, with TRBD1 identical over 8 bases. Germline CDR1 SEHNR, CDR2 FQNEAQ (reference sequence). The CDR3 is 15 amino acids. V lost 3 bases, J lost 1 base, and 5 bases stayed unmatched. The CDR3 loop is CASSLIRGRSYEQYF. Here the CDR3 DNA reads TGTGCCAGCAGCTTGATCAGGGGGCGATCCTACGAGCAGTACTTC.

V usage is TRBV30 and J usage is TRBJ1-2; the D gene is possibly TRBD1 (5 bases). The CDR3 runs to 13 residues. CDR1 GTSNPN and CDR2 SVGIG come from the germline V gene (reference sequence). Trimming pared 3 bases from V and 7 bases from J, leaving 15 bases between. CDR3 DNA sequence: TGTGCCTGGAGAAACGGCAGGGACGGTGGCTACACCTTC. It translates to CAWRNGRDGGYTF.

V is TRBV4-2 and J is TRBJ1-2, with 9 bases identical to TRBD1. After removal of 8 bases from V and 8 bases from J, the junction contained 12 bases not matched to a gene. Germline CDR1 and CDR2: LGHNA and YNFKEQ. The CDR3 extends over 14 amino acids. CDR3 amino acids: CASWGTGSFRGYTF. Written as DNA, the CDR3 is TGTGCCAGCTGGGGGACAGGGAGCTTTCGGGGCTACACCTTC.